Below, 20 T cell receptor beta chains from the same sample are listed, as sequenced in a study of OX40 agonist ivuxolimab in advanced cancers. Here immunoSEQ multiplex PCR was the method, and the copy in TCRdb shows in-frame clones only, minus some. This table has some 35,000 clones, 85% appearing once. Sequenced material: CD4+ or CD8+ T cells sorted from blood, taken in a trial of the OX40 agonist ivuxolimab. These TCRs come from an adult with an advanced solid tumor such as melanoma, head and neck, liver or kidney cancer.

The chain recombines TRBV2 with TRBJ2-1; TRBD2 might be the D (6 bases). The CDR3 is made up of 15 amino acids. Germline values: CDR1 SNHLY, CDR2 FYNNEI. V lost 2 bases and J 9 bases, leaving 17 bases between the germline ends. The CDR3: CASSESRLEFGEQFF. The CDR3 DNA is TGTGCCAGCAGTGAATCCCGACTAGAGTTCGGTGAGCAGTTCTTC.

This CDR3 reads CASSKGQSYEQYF. The CDR3 nucleotides read TGTGCCAGCAGTAAGGGACAGTCCTACGAGCAGTACTTC. This chain uses TRBV6-1 with TRBJ2-7; TRBD1 matches 7 bases. The trim removed 5 bases at V and 1 base at J, leaving 2 bases unmatched. This CDR3 spans 13 amino acids. Germline-derived CDR1 and CDR2 are MNHNS and SASEGT.

V is TRBV18 and J is TRBJ1-1; TRBD1 might be the D (5 bases). The CDR3 consists of 13 residues. V lost 6 bases to trimming and J lost 0 bases, with 8 bases between them. Looked up from germline, CDR1 is KGHSH and CDR2 is LQKENI. For the CDR3, the DNA is TGTGCCAGCTCCCGGGGGATGAACACTGAAGCTTTCTTT. Its translation: CASSRGMNTEAFF.

This chain links TRBV30 with TRBJ2-1; weak D call: TRBD1 (5 bases). V was shortened by 7 bases and J by 0 bases, with 16 bases between the two germline ends. Looked up from germline, CDR1 is GTSNPN and CDR2 is SVGIG (reference sequence). The CDR3 sequence is 15 residues long. CDR3 protein: CASPTGYSSYNEQFF. Here the CDR3 DNA reads TGTGCCTCCCCTACAGGTTATAGCTCCTACAATGAGCAGTTCTTC.

The chain carries TRBV9 and TRBJ2-1; 12 positions match TRBD2. CDR1 SGDLS and CDR2 YYNGEE come from the germline V gene. With V trimmed by 0 bases and J by 6 bases, 10 bases remained unmatched. The CDR3 runs to 18 residues. The chain's CDR3 is CASSVASGGAFEGNEQFF. CDR3 bases: TGTGCCAGCAGCGTAGCTAGCGGGGGGGCCTTTGAGGGCAATGAGCAGTTCTTC.

The gene calls are TRBV7-9 and TRBJ2-1, with D tentatively TRBD2 (6 bases). The CDR3 runs 12 residues. The V gene's germline CDR1 is SEHNR and CDR2 FQNEAQ (reference sequence). Trimming stripped 1 base from V and 12 bases from J, with 10 bases between. CDR3 amino acids: CASSLVLGGQFF. For the CDR3, the DNA is TGTGCCAGCAGCTTAGTGTTGGGGGGGCAGTTCTTC.

The chain has TRBV9 and TRBJ2-7, with D possibly called TRBD1 or TRBD2 (5 bases each). V was clipped by 4 bases and J by 4 bases, with 18 bases between them. Germline CDR1 and CDR2: SGDLS and YYNGEE. The CDR3 sequence is 15 residues long. The CDR3 DNA follows: TGTGCCAGCAGCCCCAGAGGGACGTCTAAGTACGAGCAGTACTTC. It is translated as CASSPRGTSKYEQYF.

The chain employs TRBV10-3 and TRBJ1-1, with 9 bases fitting TRBD1. Germline V gene data show CDR1 as ENHRY and CDR2 as SYGVKD. The CDR3 covers 13 residues. The junction had 0 bases not matched to a gene; V was cut back by 4 bases and J by 3 bases. CDR3 bases: TGTGCCATCAGTGGACAGGGGGACACTGAAGCTTTCTTT. Translated, it gives CAISGQGDTEAFF.

This chain links TRBV5-1 with TRBJ2-1, with a possible D match to TRBD1 (6 bases). V lost 0 bases and J 2 bases, leaving 9 bases between the germline ends. The CDR3 runs to 15 residues. Germline values: CDR1 SGHRS, CDR2 YFSETQ. The CDR3 nucleotides are TGCGCCAGCAGCTTGGAGGGGGAGCCCTACAATGAGCAGTTCTTC. It translates to CASSLEGEPYNEQFF.

V gene TRBV10-1 combines with J gene TRBJ2-1, with 9 nucleotides matching TRBD2. Germline CDR1 is WNHNN and CDR2 is SYGVQD (reference sequence). This CDR3 is 15 amino acids long. The ends lost 5 bases at V and 3 bases at J; junction bases unmatched: 5. The CDR3 region has the DNA TGCGCCAGCAGTTCACTAGCGGGCAACTACAATGAGCAGTTCTTC. This encodes CASSSLAGNYNEQFF.

The rearrangement links TRBV29-1 to TRBJ2-2, with 8 bases matching TRBD1. J lost 1 base, V lost 5 bases, and 6 bases had no gene match. The CDR3 has 15 amino acids. The germline gives CDR1 SQVTM, CDR2 ANQGSEA. In nucleotides, the CDR3 is TGCAGCGTTTCGACAGGGGCAATGAACACCGGGGAGCTGTTTTTT. This encodes CSVSTGAMNTGELFF.

In this sample, this clone turned up once. The chain is built from TRBV5-4 and TRBJ1-4; 8 bases line up with TRBD1. This CDR3 has 16 amino acids. Germline CDR1 reads SGHNT; CDR2 reads YYREEE (reference sequence). V was pared by 2 bases and J by 8 bases, with 11 bases of the junction left unmatched. Here the CDR3 DNA reads TGTGCCAGCAGCTTTGTTGTGGACAGGGATTTGGAAAAACTGTTTTTT. This codes for CASSFVVDRDLEKLFF.

The chain combines TRBV29-1 with TRBJ2-7; 9 bases line up with TRBD1. The germline V gene encodes CDR1 SQVTM and CDR2 ANQGSEA. V trimming: 7 bases; J trimming: 3 bases; junction bases outside the gene matches: 4. The CDR3 has 12 residues. The CDR3 loop is CSASGQGYEQYF. The CDR3 region has the DNA TGCAGCGCCTCGGGACAGGGCTACGAGCAGTACTTC.

The chain joins TRBV2 to TRBJ2-1; D remains unclear. V gave up 7 bases and J gave up 2 bases, with 9 bases separating them. Per germline, CDR1 SNHLY and CDR2 FYNNEI. CDR3 size: 13 residues. The CDR3 is CASTPSTYNEQFF. CDR3 nucleotide sequence: TGTGCCAGCACCCCCAGCACCTACAATGAGCAGTTCTTC. The full variable domain, its missing parts supplied by reference TRBV2 and TRBJ2-1, is EPEVTQTPSHQVTQMGQEVILRCVPISNHLYFYWYRQILGQKVEFLVSFYNNEISEKSEIFDDQFSVERPDGSNFTLKIRSTKLEDSAMYFCASTPSTYNEQFFGPGTRLTVL.

The V gene is TRBV29-1, the J gene TRBJ2-3; D gene ambiguous. The CDR3 spans 14 residues. Germline CDR1 and CDR2: SQVTM and ANQGSEA. Trimming cost V 6 bases and J 5 bases, with 18 bases left between them. In DNA form, the CDR3 reads TGCAGCGTAACGGCTCCTCCCAACCAAGATACGCAGTATTTT. Translation gives CSVTAPPNQDTQYF.

The chain combines TRBV7-8 with TRBJ2-2; 11 bases align to TRBD2. The ends lost 1 base at V and 0 bases at J; junction bases unmatched: 7. The CDR3 contains 19 residues. The germline V gene encodes CDR1 SGHVS and CDR2 FQNEAQ. In nucleotides, the CDR3 is TGTGCCAGCAGCTTAGTTCTAGCGGGAGGCCTCGCGAACACCGGGGAGCTGTTTTTT. This sequence encodes CASSLVLAGGLANTGELFF.

The chain combines TRBV2 with TRBJ2-3, with D uncertain. This CDR3 is built from 12 residues. From germline, CDR1 is SNHLY and CDR2 FYNNEI. V was trimmed by 4 bases and J by 6 bases, leaving 8 bases between them. CDR3 amino acids: CASSALVDTQYF. CDR3 nucleotide sequence: TGTGCCAGCAGTGCGCTGGTGGATACGCAGTATTTT.

CDR3 coding DNA: TGCGCCAGCAGCTTGGAATACAGCCCTAGCTCCTACAATGAGCAGTTCTTC. This translates into CASSLEYSPSSYNEQFF. The chain employs TRBV5-1 and TRBJ2-1; unclear D gene. Germline CDR1 SGHRS, CDR2 YFSETQ. V was trimmed by 0 bases and J by 0 bases, leaving 13 bases between them. The CDR3 loop spans 17 amino acids.

CDR3 nucleotide sequence: TGTGCCAGCACTATTGGGGGGGGTAACGACGAGCAGTACTTC. This sequence encodes CASTIGGGNDEQYF. The chain is built from TRBV7-9 and TRBJ2-7; TRBD2 aligns across 7 bases. The ends lost 7 bases at V and 5 bases at J; junction bases unmatched: 11. Germline V CDR1 and CDR2: SEHNR, FQNEAQ (reference sequence). CDR3 length equals 14 residues. The full variable domain, rest sourced from reference TRBV7-9 and TRBJ2-7, is DTGVSQNPRHKITKRGQNVTFRCDPISEHNRLYWYRQTLGQGPEFLTYFQNEAQLEKSRLLSDRFSAERPKGSFSTLEIQRTEQGDSAMYLCASTIGGGNDEQYFGPGTRLTVT.

This clone was seen once. The chain joins TRBV7-7 to TRBJ2-7, with D tentatively TRBD1 or TRBD2 (5 bases each). The CDR3 length is 13 residues. Germline CDR1 and CDR2: SSHAT and FNYEAQ (reference sequence). Trimming took 1 base from V and 7 from J, leaving 11 bases between them. In DNA, the CDR3 is TGTGCCAGCAGCTTAGTACCCTGGGGGGAGCAGTACTTC. It is translated as CASSLVPWGEQYF.